Listed below are T cell receptor beta chains from one sample, sequenced in a study of blood T cell repertoires in COVID-19. Sequencing was performed with immunoSEQ multiplex PCR; in TCRdb, only in-frame clones are kept and a portion is missing. The repertoire holds 100,000 to 150,000 clones, with approximately 81% as singletons. The sequenced sample consisted of peripheral blood. These TCRs come from a man older than 75 with COVID-19, enrolled during active disease. CDR3s include the opening cysteine and the closing phenylalanine or tryptophan. D genes are given only for firm matches. Not every row has a clone size; where given, it reads once, few, many or a size class.

abundance	v_gene	d_gene	j_gene	CDR3aa	CDR3nt
.	TRBV19	TRBD1	TRBJ2-1	CASSMHRGGNEQFF	TGTGCCAGTAGTATGCACAGGGGTGGAAATGAGCAGTTCTTC
.	TRBV28	TRBD1	TRBJ1-2	CASSSTGQGIYGYTF	TGTGCCAGCAGTTCGACGGGACAGGGTATCTATGGCTACACCTTC
.	TRBV7-3	TRBD2	TRBJ2-1	CASSQGTSGEQFF	TGTGCCAGCAGCCAAGGGACTAGCGGAGAGCAGTTCTTC
few	TRBV29-1	.	TRBJ2-7	CSVVVVGLEQYF	TGCAGCGTTGTCGTTGTGGGGCTCGAGCAGTACTTC
.	TRBV7-9	TRBD2	TRBJ2-2	CASSDPLAGANTGELFF	TGTGCCAGCAGCGACCCTCTGGCGGGGGCGAACACCGGGGAGCTGTTTTTT
.	TRBV12-3/TRBV12-4	TRBD1	TRBJ1-2	CASRWTGLYGYTF	TGTGCCAGCAGATGGACAGGGCTTTATGGCTACACCTTC
.	TRBV28	.	TRBJ1-2	CASSFVSGINYGYTF	TGTGCCAGCAGTTTTGTATCGGGGATTAACTATGGCTACACCTTC
.	TRBV11-2	TRBD2	TRBJ2-7	CASSLFSRGLAGTYEQYF	TGTGCCAGCAGCTTATTCTCTCGGGGACTAGCGGGAACTTACGAGCAGTACTTC
.	TRBV10-3	TRBD2	TRBJ2-5	CAISDASGYQETQYF	TGTGCCATCAGTGATGCTAGCGGGTACCAAGAGACCCAGTACTTC
.	TRBV4-1	TRBD1	TRBJ2-5	CASSQDRGLETQYF	TGCGCCAGCAGCCAAGATAGGGGGCTAGAGACCCAGTACTTC
.	TRBV27	.	TRBJ2-2	CASGDRYDDGELFF	TGTGCCAGCGGCGACAGATACGACGACGGGGAGCTGTTTTTT
.	TRBV4-1	.	TRBJ1-1	CASSPREGSPEAFF	TGCGCCAGCAGCCCCCGGGAAGGGAGTCCTGAAGCTTTCTTT
once	TRBV28	TRBD1	TRBJ1-2	CASSPNDRGPGYTF	TGTGCCAGCAGTCCAAATGACAGGGGGCCGGGCTACACCTTC
.	TRBV2	.	TRBJ1-5	CASRRESNQPQHF	TGTGCCAGCCGGAGAGAGTCCAATCAGCCCCAGCATTTT
.	TRBV19	.	TRBJ2-5	CASSIQGETQYF	TGTGCCAGTAGTATCCAGGGAGAGACCCAGTACTTC
.	TRBV19	.	TRBJ2-7	CASRDPGHNYEQYF	TGTGCCAGTAGAGACCCGGGACATAACTACGAGCAGTACTTC
.	TRBV9	TRBD1	TRBJ1-3	CASSVDPGQGGGNTIYF	TGTGCCAGCAGCGTAGATCCGGGACAGGGAGGTGGAAACACCATATATTTT
.	TRBV19	.	TRBJ2-3	CASSMEGSDTQYF	TGTGCCAGTAGTATGGAGGGGTCAGATACGCAGTATTTT
.	TRBV11-3	TRBD2	TRBJ2-3	CASSLLARDYRPDTQYF	TGTGCCAGCAGCTTACTCGCCCGGGACTATCGACCAGATACGCAGTATTTT
.	TRBV28	TRBD1	TRBJ1-2	CASSPGGQVGYTF	TGTGCCAGCAGTCCAGGGGGCCAGGTTGGCTACACCTTC
.	TRBV6-5	TRBD2	TRBJ2-3	CASNLAGADTQYF	TGTGCCAGCAATTTAGCGGGAGCAGATACGCAGTATTTT
once	TRBV5-1	TRBD2	TRBJ2-5	CASSSGLAGGETQYF	TGCGCCAGCAGCTCAGGACTAGCGGGAGGGGAGACCCAGTACTTC
.	TRBV27	TRBD1	TRBJ2-3	CASSSRDRGLRDTQYF	TGTGCCAGCAGTTCCAGGGACAGGGGGTTGAGAGATACGCAGTATTTT
.	TRBV5-4	TRBD2	TRBJ2-2	CASSVGLAGDAGELFF	TGTGCCAGCAGCGTAGGCCTAGCGGGAGATGCCGGGGAGCTGTTTTTT
.	TRBV7-8	TRBD2	TRBJ2-7	CASRKREGLHEQYF	TGTGCCAGCAGGAAGCGGGAGGGCCTCCACGAGCAGTACTTC
.	TRBV19	.	TRBJ2-1	CASSIPSGYNEQFF	TGTGCCAGTAGTATCCCCTCAGGATACAATGAGCAGTTCTTC
few	TRBV16	.	TRBJ1-1	CASSPSTEAFF	TGTGCCAGCAGCCCGAGTACTGAAGCTTTCTTT
.	TRBV28	.	TRBJ2-1	CASSSQGLGSYNEQFF	TGTGCCAGCAGTTCCCAAGGACTGGGCTCCTACAATGAGCAGTTCTTC
.	TRBV4-2	TRBD2	TRBJ2-5	CASSQAQLAGDEETQYF	TGTGCCAGCAGCCAGGCTCAACTAGCGGGAGACGAGGAGACCCAGTACTTC
.	TRBV6-2/TRBV6-3	.	TRBJ1-2	CASSYSQGSVYGYTF	TGTGCCAGCAGTTACTCGCAGGGCTCAGTCTATGGCTACACCTTC
.	TRBV12-3/TRBV12-4	.	TRBJ1-5	CASSWAGDQPQHF	TGTGCCAGCAGTTGGGCAGGGGACCAGCCCCAGCATTTT
once	TRBV7-2	.	TRBJ2-3	CASSPLADTQYF	TGTGCCAGCAGCCCGCTAGCAGATACGCAGTATTTT
.	TRBV5-5	TRBD1	TRBJ2-1	CASSSPGQRYNEQFF	TGTGCCAGCAGCTCGCCGGGACAGAGATACAATGAGCAGTTCTTC
.	TRBV5-1	TRBD2	TRBJ2-2	CASSFNLAGKPNTGELFF	TGCGCCAGCAGCTTTAATCTAGCGGGGAAACCAAACACCGGGGAGCTGTTTTTT
.	TRBV28	.	TRBJ2-4	CASSLRGTHRQGNIQYF	TGTGCCAGCAGTTTAAGGGGAACCCACCGTCAAGGGAACATTCAGTACTTC
.	TRBV5-8	TRBD1	TRBJ1-5	CASRPGQGARGQPQHF	TGTGCCAGCAGGCCGGGACAGGGGGCGCGTGGTCAGCCCCAGCATTTT
.	TRBV18	TRBD1	TRBJ1-5	CASSLTGDSNQPQHF	TGTGCCAGCTCACTGACAGGGGATAGCAATCAGCCCCAGCATTTT
.	TRBV7-3	TRBD1	TRBJ2-1	CASSRTGDGEQFF	TGTGCCAGCAGCCGGACAGGGGACGGTGAGCAGTTCTTC
few	TRBV7-9	.	TRBJ1-2	CASSRTVLGYGYTF	TGTGCCAGCAGCCGGACAGTCCTCGGCTATGGCTACACCTTC